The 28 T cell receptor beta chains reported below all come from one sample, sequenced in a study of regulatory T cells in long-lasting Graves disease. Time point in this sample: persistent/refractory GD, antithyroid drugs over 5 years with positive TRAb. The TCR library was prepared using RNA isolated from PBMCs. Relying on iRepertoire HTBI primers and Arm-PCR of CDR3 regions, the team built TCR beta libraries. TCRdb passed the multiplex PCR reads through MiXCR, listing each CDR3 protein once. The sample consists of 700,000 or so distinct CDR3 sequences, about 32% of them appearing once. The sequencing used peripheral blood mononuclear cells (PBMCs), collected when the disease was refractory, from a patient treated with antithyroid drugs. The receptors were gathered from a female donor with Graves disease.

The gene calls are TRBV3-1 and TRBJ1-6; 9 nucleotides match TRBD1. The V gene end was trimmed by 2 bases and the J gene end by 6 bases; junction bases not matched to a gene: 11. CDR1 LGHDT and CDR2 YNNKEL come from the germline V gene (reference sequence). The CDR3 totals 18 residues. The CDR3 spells CASSQPDRGNAINSPLHF. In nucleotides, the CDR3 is TGTGCCAGCAGCCAACCCGACAGGGGGAATGCCATTAATTCACCCCTCCACTTT.

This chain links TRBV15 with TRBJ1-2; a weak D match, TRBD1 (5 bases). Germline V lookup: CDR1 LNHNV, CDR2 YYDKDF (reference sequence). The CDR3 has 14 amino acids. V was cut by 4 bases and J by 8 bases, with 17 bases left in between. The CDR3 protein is CATSNQGAGIGYTF. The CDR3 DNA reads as TGTGCCACCAGCAACCAGGGTGCGGGTATCGGCTACACCTTC.

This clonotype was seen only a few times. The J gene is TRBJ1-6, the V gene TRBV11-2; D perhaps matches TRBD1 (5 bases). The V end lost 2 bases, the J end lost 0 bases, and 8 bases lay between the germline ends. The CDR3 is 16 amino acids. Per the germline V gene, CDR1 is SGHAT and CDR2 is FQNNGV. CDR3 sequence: CASSLRQSSYNSPLHF. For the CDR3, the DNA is TGTGCCAGCAGCTTAAGACAGAGCTCCTATAATTCACCCCTCCACTTT.

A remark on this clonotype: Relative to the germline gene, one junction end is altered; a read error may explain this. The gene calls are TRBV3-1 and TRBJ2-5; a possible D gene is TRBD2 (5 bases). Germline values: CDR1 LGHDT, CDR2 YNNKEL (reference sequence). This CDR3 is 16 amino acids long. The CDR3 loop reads CASSQDGENSQEIQYF. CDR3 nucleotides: TGTGCCAGCAGCCAAGATGGGGAGAACAGCCAAGAGATCCAGTACTTC.

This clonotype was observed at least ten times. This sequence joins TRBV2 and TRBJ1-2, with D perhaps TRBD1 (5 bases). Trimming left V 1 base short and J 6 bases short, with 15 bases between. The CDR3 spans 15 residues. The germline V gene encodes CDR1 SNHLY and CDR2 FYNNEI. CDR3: CASSEVHRGADGYTF. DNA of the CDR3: TGTGCCAGCAGTGAAGTGCACCGCGGGGCCGATGGCTACACCTTC.

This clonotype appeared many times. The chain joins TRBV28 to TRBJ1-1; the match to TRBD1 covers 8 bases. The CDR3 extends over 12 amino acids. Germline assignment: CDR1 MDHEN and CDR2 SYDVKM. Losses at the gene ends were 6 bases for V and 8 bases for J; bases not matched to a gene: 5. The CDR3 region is CASRSYRGEAFF. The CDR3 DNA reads TGTGCCAGCAGATCCTACAGGGGGGAAGCTTTCTTT.

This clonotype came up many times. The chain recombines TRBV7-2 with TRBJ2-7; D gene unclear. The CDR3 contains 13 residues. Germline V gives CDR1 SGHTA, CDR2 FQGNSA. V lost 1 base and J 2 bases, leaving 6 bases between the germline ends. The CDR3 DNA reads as TGTGCCAGCAGCTTAGGGGAAACCTACGAGCAGTACTTC. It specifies CASSLGETYEQYF.

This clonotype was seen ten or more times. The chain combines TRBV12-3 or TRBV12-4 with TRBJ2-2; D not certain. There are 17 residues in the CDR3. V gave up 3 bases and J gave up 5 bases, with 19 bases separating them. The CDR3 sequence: CASSFSSRVSSTGELFF. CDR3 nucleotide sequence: TGTGCCAGCAGTTTCTCGTCCCGGGTCTCCTCTACCGGGGAGCTGTTTTTT.

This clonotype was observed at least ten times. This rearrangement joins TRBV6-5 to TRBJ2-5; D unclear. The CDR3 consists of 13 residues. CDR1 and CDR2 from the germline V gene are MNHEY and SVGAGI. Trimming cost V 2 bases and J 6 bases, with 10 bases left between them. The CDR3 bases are TGTGCCAGCAGTTACAACCCGGCCCAGACCCAGTACTTC. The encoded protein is CASSYNPAQTQYF.

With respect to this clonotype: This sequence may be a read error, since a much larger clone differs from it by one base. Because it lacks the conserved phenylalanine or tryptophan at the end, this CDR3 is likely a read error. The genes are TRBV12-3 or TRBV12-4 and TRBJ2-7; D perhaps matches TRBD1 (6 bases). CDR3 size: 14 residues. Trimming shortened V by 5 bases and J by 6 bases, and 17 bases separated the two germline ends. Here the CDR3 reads CASSPIPTGAEQYS. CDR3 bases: TGTGCCAGCAGTCCGATCCCGACAGGCGCCGAGCAGTACTCC.

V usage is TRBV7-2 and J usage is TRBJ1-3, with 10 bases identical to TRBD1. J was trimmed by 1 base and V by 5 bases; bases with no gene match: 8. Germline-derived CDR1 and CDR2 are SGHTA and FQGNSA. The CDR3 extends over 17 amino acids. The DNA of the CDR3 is TGTGCCAGCAGCATAACGACAGGGGGCTTTTCTGGAAACACCATATATTTT. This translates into CASSITTGGFSGNTIYF.

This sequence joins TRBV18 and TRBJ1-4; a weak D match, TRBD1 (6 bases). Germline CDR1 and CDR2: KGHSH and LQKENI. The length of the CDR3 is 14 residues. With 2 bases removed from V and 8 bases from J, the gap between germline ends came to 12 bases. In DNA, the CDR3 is TGTGCCAGCTCACCATCCGACGGGGGCGAAAAACTGTTTTTT. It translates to CASSPSDGGEKLFF.

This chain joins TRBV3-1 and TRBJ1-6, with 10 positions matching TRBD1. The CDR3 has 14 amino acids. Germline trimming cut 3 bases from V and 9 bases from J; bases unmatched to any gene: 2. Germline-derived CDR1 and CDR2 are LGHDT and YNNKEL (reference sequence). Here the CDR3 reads CASSHRTGGSPLHF. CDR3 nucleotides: TGTGCCAGCAGCCATCGGACAGGGGGTTCACCCCTCCACTTT.

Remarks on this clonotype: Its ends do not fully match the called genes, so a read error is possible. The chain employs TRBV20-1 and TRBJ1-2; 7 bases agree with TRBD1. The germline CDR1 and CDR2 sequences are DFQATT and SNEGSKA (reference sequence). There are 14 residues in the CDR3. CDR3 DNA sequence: TGCAGTGCCACACTTGGGACAGCTAACTATGACTACACCTTC. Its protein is CSATLGTANYDYTF.

This chain's CDR3 is CASSLVAQINYGYTF. CDR3 DNA: TGTGCCAGCAGCTTAGTTGCACAGATTAACTATGGCTACACCTTC. V and J are TRBV13 and TRBJ1-2; D unclear. V lost 1 base and J 1 base, leaving 10 bases between the germline ends. Germline CDR1 PRHDT, CDR2 FYEKMQ (reference sequence). This CDR3 has 15 residues.

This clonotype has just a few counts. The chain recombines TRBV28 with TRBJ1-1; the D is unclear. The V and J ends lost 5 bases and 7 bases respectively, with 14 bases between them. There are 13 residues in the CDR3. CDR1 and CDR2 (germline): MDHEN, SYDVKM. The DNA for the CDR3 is TGTGCCAGCAGTCCCTGGCTATCAAGTGAAGCTTTCTTT. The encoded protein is CASSPWLSSEAFF.

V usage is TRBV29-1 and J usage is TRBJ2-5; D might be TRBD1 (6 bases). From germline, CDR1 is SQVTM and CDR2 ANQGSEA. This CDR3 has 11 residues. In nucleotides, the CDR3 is TGCAGTTTCCAGGGGTCCCAGACCCAGTACTTC. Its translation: CSFQGSQTQYF.

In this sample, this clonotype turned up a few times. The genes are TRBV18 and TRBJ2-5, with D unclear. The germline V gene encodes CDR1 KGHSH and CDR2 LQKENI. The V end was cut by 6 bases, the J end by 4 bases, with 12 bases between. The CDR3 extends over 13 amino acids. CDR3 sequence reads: CASSLSTGETQYF. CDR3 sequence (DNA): TGTGCCAGCTCCCTCTCGACGGGAGAGACCCAGTACTTC.

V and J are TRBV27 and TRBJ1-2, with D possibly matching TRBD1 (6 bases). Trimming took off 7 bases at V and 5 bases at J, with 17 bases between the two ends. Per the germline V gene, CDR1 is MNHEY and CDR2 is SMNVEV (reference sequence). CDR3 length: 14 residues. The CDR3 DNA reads TGTGCCAGCATCTCGGGGGCGCCTTTGTATGGCTACACCTTC. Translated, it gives CASISGAPLYGYTF.

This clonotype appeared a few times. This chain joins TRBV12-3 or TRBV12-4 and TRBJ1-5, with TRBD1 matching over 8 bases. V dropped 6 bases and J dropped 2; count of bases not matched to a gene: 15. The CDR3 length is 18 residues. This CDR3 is CASSQFSFGQGGNQPQHF. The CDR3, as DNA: TGTGCCAGCAGCCAATTTTCCTTCGGACAGGGCGGCAATCAGCCCCAGCATTTT.

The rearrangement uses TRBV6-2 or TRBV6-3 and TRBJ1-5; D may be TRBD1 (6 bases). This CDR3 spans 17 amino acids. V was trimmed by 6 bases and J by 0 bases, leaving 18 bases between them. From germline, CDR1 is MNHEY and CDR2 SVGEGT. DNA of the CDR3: TGTGCCAGCAGATTCTCAATCAGGGGTAATAGCAATCAGCCCCAGCATTTT. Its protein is CASRFSIRGNSNQPQHF.

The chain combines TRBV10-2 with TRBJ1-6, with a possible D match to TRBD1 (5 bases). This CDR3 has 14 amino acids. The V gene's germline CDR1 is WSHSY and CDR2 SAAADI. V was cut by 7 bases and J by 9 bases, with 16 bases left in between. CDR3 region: CASKAQAFVSPLHF. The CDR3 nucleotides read TGCGCCAGCAAGGCACAGGCGTTTGTTTCACCCCTCCACTTT.

CDR3 sequence (DNA): TGTGCCAGCAGCCAAGATCTGTGGTCAGATGAAAAACTGTTTTTT. This encodes CASSQDLWSDEKLFF. The gene calls are TRBV3-1 and TRBJ1-4; no definite D call. Trimming shortened V by 0 bases and J by 6 bases, and 11 bases separated the two germline ends. The CDR3 is made up of 15 amino acids. In germline, CDR1 is LGHDT, CDR2 YNNKEL (reference sequence). The complete variable domain, with remaining parts taken from reference TRBV3-1 and TRBJ1-4, reads DTAVSQTPKYLVTQMGNDKSIKCEQNLGHDTMYWYKQDSKKFLKIMFSYNNKELIINETVPNRFSPKSPDKAHLNLHINSLELGDSAVYFCASSQDLWSDEKLFFGSGTQLSVL.

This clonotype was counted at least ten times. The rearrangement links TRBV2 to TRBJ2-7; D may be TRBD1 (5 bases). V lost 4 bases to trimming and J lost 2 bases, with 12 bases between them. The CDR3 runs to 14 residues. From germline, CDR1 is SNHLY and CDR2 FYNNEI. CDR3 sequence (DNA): TGTGCCAGCAGTGGCTACAGGCCGCCCTACGAGCAGTACTTC. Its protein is CASSGYRPPYEQYF.

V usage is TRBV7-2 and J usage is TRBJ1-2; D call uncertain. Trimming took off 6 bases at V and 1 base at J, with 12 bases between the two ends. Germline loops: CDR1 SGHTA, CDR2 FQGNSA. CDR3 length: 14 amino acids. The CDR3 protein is CASSYNLHNYGYTF. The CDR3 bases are TGTGCCAGCAGTTATAATTTACATAACTATGGCTACACCTTC.

The CDR3 is CAWSVQGQANYGYTF. Written as DNA, the CDR3 is TGTGCCTGGAGTGTACAAGGACAGGCCAACTATGGCTACACCTTC. This rearrangement joins TRBV30 to TRBJ1-2; TRBD1 aligns across 7 bases. CDR3 length: 15 residues. With 0 bases clipped from V and 2 bases from J, the junction kept 6 bases outside the gene matches. Germline lookup yields CDR1 GTSNPN and CDR2 SVGIG (reference sequence).

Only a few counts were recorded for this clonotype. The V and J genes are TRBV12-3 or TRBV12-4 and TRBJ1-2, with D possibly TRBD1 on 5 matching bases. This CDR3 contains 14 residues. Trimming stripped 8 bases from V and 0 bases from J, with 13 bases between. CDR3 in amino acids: CASGTVPSNYGYTF. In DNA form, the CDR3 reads TGTGCCAGCGGGACTGTCCCGTCTAACTATGGCTACACCTTC.

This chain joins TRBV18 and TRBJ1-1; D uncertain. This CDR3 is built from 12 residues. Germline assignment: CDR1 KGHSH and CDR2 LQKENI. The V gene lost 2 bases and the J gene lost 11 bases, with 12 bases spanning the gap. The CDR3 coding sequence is TGTGCCAGCTCACCAGAACGGGAATCGGCTTTCTTT. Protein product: CASSPERESAFF. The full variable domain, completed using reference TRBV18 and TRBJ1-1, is NAGVMQNPRHLVRRRGQEARLRCSPMKGHSHVYWYRQLPEEGLKFMVYLQKENIIDESGMPKERFSAEFPKEGPSILRIQQVVRGDSAAYFCASSPERESAFFGQGTRLTVV.